This record concerns one T cell receptor (beta chain) sequence. V shed 3 bases and J shed 7 bases, with 13 bases lying between them. Germline V CDR1 and CDR2: MNHNS, SASEGT. CDR3 length: 14 amino acids. Measured with immunoSEQ multiplex PCR; TCRdb has only the in-frame clones, and not every one. Here the sample spans around 200,000 clones, approximately 85% being singletons. These data come from a study of blood T cell repertoires in COVID-19. The receptor comes from a human donor with active or convalescent COVID-19. The donor label of this sample is uncertain. The chain employs TRBV6-1 and TRBJ2-1, with a weak D call TRBD2 (6 bases). Sequences were obtained from peripheral blood. The CDR3 is CASSDGGDPNEQFF. In DNA form, the CDR3 reads TGTGCCAGCAGTGACGGGGGAGATCCAAATGAGCAGTTCTTC.